These 31 T cell receptor beta chains were sequenced from one sample in a study of pediatric ulcerative colitis. Measured with immunoSEQ multiplex PCR; TCRdb has only the in-frame clones, and not every one. The data contain 15,000 to 20,000 clones, approximately 80% of them singletons. The rectum was sampled with one to two pinch biopsies at colonoscopy. The sequencing input was gut tissue. These receptors all stem from a boy between 10 and 17 years old who was a control in a study of pediatric ulcerative colitis.

The chain recombines TRBV28 with TRBJ1-1; weak D call: TRBD1 (5 bases). This CDR3 has 15 residues. Germline lookup yields CDR1 MDHEN and CDR2 SYDVKM. The V end lost 2 bases, the J end lost 5 bases, and 15 bases lay between the germline ends. The chain's CDR3 is CASSLGHFFTTEAFF. In DNA, the CDR3 is TGTGCCAGCAGTTTAGGACACTTTTTTACTACTGAAGCTTTCTTT.

This chain links TRBV2 with TRBJ2-7; the D is unclear. Per germline, CDR1 SNHLY and CDR2 FYNNEI. The length of the CDR3 is 13 residues. The V gene lost 6 bases and the J gene lost 2 bases, with 11 bases spanning the gap. The CDR3 here is CASSGLPAYEQYF. CDR3 coding DNA: TGTGCCAGCAGCGGCTTGCCCGCCTACGAGCAGTACTTC.

The chain combines TRBV7-2 with TRBJ1-5; D gene ambiguous. The CDR3 extends over 12 amino acids. The V end lost 1 base, the J end lost 7 bases, and 5 bases lay between the germline ends. Germline values: CDR1 SGHTA, CDR2 FQGNSA. This CDR3 is CASSLGPQPQHF. CDR3 nucleotide sequence: TGTGCCAGCAGCTTAGGCCCCCAGCCCCAGCATTTT.

This clone was found once. The chain combines TRBV6-5 with TRBJ2-7, with unresolved D. With 7 bases removed from V and 3 bases from J, the gap between germline ends came to 7 bases. This CDR3 is built from 11 residues. Germline V gives CDR1 MNHEY, CDR2 SVGAGI. CDR3 loop: CASTVGYEQYF. DNA of the CDR3: TGTGCCAGCACCGTCGGCTACGAGCAGTACTTC.

The chain has TRBV6-1 and TRBJ1-3; 8 nucleotides align to TRBD1. J was trimmed by 4 bases and V by 1 base; bases with no gene match: 9. Germline V CDR1 and CDR2: MNHNS, SASEGT. This CDR3 comprises 17 residues. The DNA for the CDR3 is TGTGCCAGCAGTGAAGGACAGGGGATACTAAGAGGAAACACCATATATTTT. Translating gives CASSEGQGILRGNTIYF.

This chain uses TRBV6-1 with TRBJ2-1, with TRBD1 matching over 7 bases. The germline V gene encodes CDR1 MNHNS and CDR2 SASEGT. CDR3 length equals 15 residues. Germline trimming cut 8 bases from V and 0 bases from J; bases unmatched to any gene: 7. CDR3 DNA sequence: TGTGCCAGCGGGTTGACAGGGAGCTCCTACAATGAGCAGTTCTTC. Its translation: CASGLTGSSYNEQFF.

V usage is TRBV6-1 and J usage is TRBJ1-1; TRBD1 matches at 11 bases. The CDR3 sequence is 15 residues long. The germline V gene encodes CDR1 MNHNS and CDR2 SASEGT. V lost 9 bases to trimming and J lost 2 bases; unmatched junction nucleotides: 8. The CDR3 DNA sequence: TGTGCCAGTACTGATGGACAGGGGGCCAACACTGAAGCTTTCTTT. It specifies CASTDGQGANTEAFF.

The rearrangement links TRBV28 to TRBJ2-7; D ambiguous. V dropped 4 bases and J dropped 0 bases, with 7 bases sitting between them. Germline V gene lookup returns CDR1 MDHEN and CDR2 SYDVKM. This CDR3 is built from 13 residues. The chain's CDR3 is CASSSQPSYEQYF. The CDR3 DNA is TGTGCCAGCAGTTCTCAGCCCTCCTACGAGCAGTACTTC.

This clone was counted between two and nine times. The CDR3: CASSLNPGNEKLFF. For the CDR3, the DNA is TGTGCCAGCAGCTTAAATCCAGGGAACGAAAAACTGTTTTTT. The chain is built from TRBV11-2 and TRBJ1-4; TRBD1 is a possible D gene (5 bases). This CDR3 is 14 amino acids long. The ends were cut back, 2 bases at V and 8 bases at J, with 12 bases in the middle. Looked up from germline, CDR1 is SGHAT and CDR2 is FQNNGV.

The chain combines TRBV7-3 with TRBJ2-3, with 7 bases aligning to TRBD1. The germline V gene encodes CDR1 SGHTA and CDR2 FQGTGA. The CDR3 sequence is 14 residues long. V lost 2 bases, J lost 7 bases, and 6 bases stayed unmatched. The CDR3 here is CASSLPTGDNTQYF. The DNA for the CDR3 is TGTGCCAGCAGCTTACCCACAGGGGATAATACGCAGTATTTT. Looking up the rest from reference TRBV7-3 and TRBJ2-3 gives the full variable domain: GAGVSQTPSNKVTEKGKYVELRCDPISGHTALYWYRQSLGQGPEFLIYFQGTGAADDSGLPNDRFFAVRPEGSVSTLKIQRTERGDSAVYLCASSLPTGDNTQYFGPGTRLTVL.

The table lists this clone with a few counts. The chain couples TRBV7-3 to TRBJ1-1; D unresolved. CDR1 is SGHTA, CDR2 FQGTGA, per germline. This CDR3 has 13 residues. V dropped 5 bases and J dropped 3 bases, with 10 bases sitting between them. This chain's CDR3 is CASSTQPDTEAFF. CDR3 DNA sequence: TGTGCCAGCAGCACTCAACCGGACACTGAAGCTTTCTTT.

This clone was recorded only once. V usage is TRBV27 and J usage is TRBJ1-2; 9 bases agree with TRBD1. CDR1 MNHEY and CDR2 SMNVEV come from the germline V gene (reference sequence). With 5 bases clipped from V and 8 bases from J, the junction kept 6 bases outside the gene matches. CDR3 length: 13 amino acids. This CDR3 reads CASSQQGANGYTF. The CDR3 nucleotides are TGTGCCAGCAGTCAACAGGGGGCGAACGGCTACACCTTC.

This chain links TRBV15 with TRBJ1-3; TRBD1 aligns across 9 bases. The CDR3 is 14 amino acids. Losses at the gene ends were 5 bases for V and 8 bases for J; bases not matched to a gene: 7. Germline CDR1 LNHNV, CDR2 YYDKDF (reference sequence). The CDR3 region is CATSPDRGRDTIYF. CDR3 DNA sequence: TGTGCCACCAGCCCCGACAGGGGGAGGGACACCATATATTTT.

V is TRBV10-3 and J is TRBJ1-1; no clear D gene. CDR1 ENHRY and CDR2 SYGVKD come from the germline V gene. The CDR3 is made up of 15 amino acids. V was pared by 2 bases and J by 2 bases, with 12 bases between. CDR3 residues: CAISERFQSNTEAFF. CDR3 DNA: TGTGCCATCAGTGAGAGGTTTCAGTCCAACACTGAAGCTTTCTTT.

This clone is labeled as medium-sized. The chain employs TRBV5-1 and TRBJ2-7, with 12 bases aligning to TRBD2. The CDR3 totals 18 residues. Germline V lookup: CDR1 SGHRS, CDR2 YFSETQ. The V segment lost 3 bases and the J segment 8 bases; nucleotides outside the gene matches: 18. CDR3 DNA: TGCGCCAGCAGCTACGGACTAGCGGGATCCCGCGGGGTTTTGAAGCAGTACTTC. Its translation is CASSYGLAGSRGVLKQYF.

The gene calls are TRBV5-6 and TRBJ2-3; tentative D call: TRBD2 (5 bases). Germline CDR1 SGHDT, CDR2 YYEEEE. The CDR3 extends over 13 amino acids. V was shortened by 2 bases and J by 5 bases, with 9 bases between the two germline ends. CDR3 sequence reads: CASSFGEGDTQYF. The DNA of the CDR3 is TGTGCCAGCAGCTTTGGCGAGGGAGATACGCAGTATTTT.

The chain has TRBV27 and TRBJ2-1; D ambiguous. CDR3 length: 16 amino acids. Between the trimmed V and J ends, which lost 5 bases and 0 bases, there was a span of 14 bases. Per germline, CDR1 MNHEY and CDR2 SMNVEV (reference sequence). CDR3 sequence (DNA): TGTGCCAGCAGTGGGAAAAAGAGGAGCTCCTACAATGAGCAGTTCTTC. Its translation: CASSGKKRSSYNEQFF.

The DNA of the CDR3 is TGTGCCAGCAGTTCGACAGGGGGCCTGGAAGCTTTCTTT. Translation gives CASSSTGGLEAFF. This rearrangement joins TRBV6-6 to TRBJ1-1, with 10 bases that match TRBD1. The V and J ends lost 4 bases and 8 bases, in that order; junction bases with no gene match: 4. CDR1 is MNHNY, CDR2 SVGAGI, per germline (reference sequence). The CDR3 covers 13 residues.

This clone came up once. This rearrangement joins TRBV2 to TRBJ1-2, with D unresolved. V was clipped by 1 base and J by 0 bases, with 9 bases between them. CDR3 length: 15 residues. Per germline, CDR1 SNHLY and CDR2 FYNNEI. CDR3 coding DNA: TGTGCCAGCAGTGAAGGGGATCAGGCTAACTATGGCTACACCTTC. The encoded protein is CASSEGDQANYGYTF.

This chain links TRBV2 with TRBJ2-7; D is perhaps TRBD1 (6 bases). Trimming cost V 1 base and J 3 bases, with 7 bases left between them. The CDR3 covers 13 residues. The germline V gene encodes CDR1 SNHLY and CDR2 FYNNEI. CDR3 amino acids: CASSEDRDYEQYF. CDR3 DNA sequence: TGTGCCAGCAGTGAAGACAGGGACTACGAGCAGTACTTC.

In this sample, this clone turned up once. The chain recombines TRBV9 with TRBJ2-7; 7 bases are shared with TRBD2. Trimming at V came to 0 bases and at J to 7 bases, leaving 16 bases not matched to a gene. The CDR3 is 17 residues long. Germline loops: CDR1 SGDLS, CDR2 YYNGEE. CDR3 sequence reads: CASSVGYGSRPGGEQYF. The DNA of the CDR3 is TGTGCCAGCAGCGTAGGGTATGGCAGTCGCCCGGGAGGAGAGCAGTACTTC. Filled out from reference TRBV9 and TRBJ2-7, the complete variable domain reads DSGVTQTPKHLITATGQRVTLRCSPRSGDLSVYWYQQSLDQGLQFLIQYYNGEERAKGNILERFSAQQFPDLHSELNLSSLELGDSALYFCASSVGYGSRPGGEQYFGPGTRLTVT.

The rearrangement joins TRBV7-2 to TRBJ2-7; possible D gene TRBD2, 6 bases. V dropped 5 bases and J dropped 6 bases, with 23 bases sitting between them. This CDR3 is built from 16 residues. The germline V gene encodes CDR1 SGHTA and CDR2 FQGNSA. CDR3 protein: CASSARSGLLLSEQYF. The CDR3 DNA reads TGTGCCAGCAGCGCCAGATCGGGACTCCTTTTATCCGAGCAGTACTTC.

The genes are TRBV7-9 and TRBJ2-7, with 10 bases that match TRBD1. Germline V gives CDR1 SEHNR, CDR2 FQNEAQ (reference sequence). The CDR3 covers 17 residues. J gave up 8 bases and V 1 base, and 14 bases lay outside the gene matches. The CDR3, as DNA: TGTGCCAGCAGCTTAGGGGGTGGGACAGGGGACCTACGCAAGCAGTACTTC. It codes for CASSLGGGTGDLRKQYF.

The chain links TRBV21-1 to TRBJ2-5; the table names TRBD1, a call not compared with the DNA. TRBV21-1 is deemed a pseudogene. The CDR3 length is 17 residues. CDR3 sequence: CASSNKGQERIQETQYF. In nucleotides, the CDR3 is TGTGCCAGCAGCAATAAGGGACAGGAAAGGATTCAAGAGACCCAGTACTTC.

The rearrangement uses TRBV19 and TRBJ1-5; the D gene is possibly TRBD1 (6 bases). Germline CDR1 is LNHDA and CDR2 is SQIVND (reference sequence). CDR3 length: 15 amino acids. V was pared by 3 bases and J by 3 bases, with 12 bases between. CDR3 region: CASSIAGELNQPQHF. The CDR3 DNA follows: TGTGCCAGTAGTATTGCAGGGGAGCTCAATCAGCCCCAGCATTTT.

This chain links TRBV19 with TRBJ1-5, with a tentative D call TRBD1 (6 bases). Germline V lookup: CDR1 LNHDA, CDR2 SQIVND (reference sequence). Trimming pared 5 bases from V and 6 bases from J, leaving 17 bases between. The CDR3 has 15 residues. CDR3 in amino acids: CASSPPWGRGQPQHF. The CDR3 DNA reads as TGTGCCAGTAGTCCGCCGTGGGGCAGGGGTCAGCCCCAGCATTTT.

The chain employs TRBV2 and TRBJ2-5, with a weak D call TRBD1 (5 bases). Germline V gene data show CDR1 as SNHLY and CDR2 as FYNNEI. The V and J ends lost 5 bases and 5 bases respectively, with 6 bases between them. This CDR3 spans 11 amino acids. The CDR3 region has the DNA TGTGCCAGCAGTCACAGGGAGACCCAGTACTTC. It codes for CASSHRETQYF.

The rearrangement joins TRBV5-6 to TRBJ2-3; tentative D call: TRBD2 (6 bases). Trimming took off 4 bases at V and 2 bases at J, with 11 bases between the two ends. The CDR3 loop spans 14 amino acids. The germline gives CDR1 SGHDT, CDR2 YYEEEE. CDR3 sequence reads: CASSPGLNTDTQYF. The CDR3 DNA sequence: TGTGCCAGCAGCCCGGGACTCAACACAGATACGCAGTATTTT.

This clone was recorded only once. One end of the junction varies from germline; a read error may be responsible. This sequence joins TRBV5-1 and TRBJ1-2, with a possible D match to TRBD1 (5 bases). There are 15 residues in the CDR3. Germline-derived CDR1 and CDR2 are SGHRS and YFSETQ. CDR3 region: CASSLRGDNGYGYAF. CDR3 DNA: TGCGCCAGCAGCTTGAGAGGGGATAACGGCTATGGCTACGCCTTC.

V usage is TRBV7-2 and J usage is TRBJ1-1; no clear D. Germline CDR1 SGHTA, CDR2 FQGNSA. Trimming took 5 bases from V and 1 from J, leaving 11 bases between them. The CDR3 is 14 amino acids. The DNA of the CDR3 is TGTGCCAGCAGCAAGACAAGGACGAACACTGAAGCTTTCTTT. It translates to CASSKTRTNTEAFF.

V and J are TRBV6-4 and TRBJ1-2; tentative D call: TRBD1 (6 bases). Per the germline V gene, CDR1 is MRHNA and CDR2 is SNTAGT. V lost 3 bases and J 8 bases, leaving 19 bases between the germline ends. The CDR3 contains 15 residues. The CDR3 sequence is CASSERGDPPFGYTF. The CDR3 DNA sequence: TGTGCCAGCAGTGAAAGGGGGGACCCCCCCTTCGGCTACACCTTC.